This T cell receptor (beta chain) was profiled in a study of blood T cells in healthy people across ages. V dropped 1 base and J dropped 5 bases, with 12 bases sitting between them. Germline CDR1 SGHTA, CDR2 FQGNSA. This CDR3 spans 15 amino acids. A few counts support this clonotype. Using a J-beta primer mix together with a sample-barcoded 5' primer, a second PCR was run for roughly 6 to 11 cycles. Each cDNA molecule received a tag from a template-switch adaptor that had 12 random nucleotides. TCRdb fed the 5' RACE reads into MiXCR, producing one record per CDR3 protein. The sample has more than 900,000 distinct CDR3 sequences; roughly 24% are singletons. Donors gave approximately 9.9 milliliters of peripheral blood apiece. In addition, the sample was reused for a study of T cells of mothers and their children. From that second work: In the second PCR, M1S primer introduced barcodes and 2-4 random bases. Thymic selection molds TCR recombination output in a comparable way in related and unrelated pairs.

The receptor was isolated from a girl aged 2-10 years in good health. The sequenced sample was blood. The chain joins TRBV7-2 to TRBJ2-4, with a possible D match to TRBD2 (5 bases). CDR3 sequence (DNA): TGTGCCAGCAGCTTAGATTCGGCCGGGGAAAACATTCAGTACTTC. Translation: CASSLDSAGENIQYF.